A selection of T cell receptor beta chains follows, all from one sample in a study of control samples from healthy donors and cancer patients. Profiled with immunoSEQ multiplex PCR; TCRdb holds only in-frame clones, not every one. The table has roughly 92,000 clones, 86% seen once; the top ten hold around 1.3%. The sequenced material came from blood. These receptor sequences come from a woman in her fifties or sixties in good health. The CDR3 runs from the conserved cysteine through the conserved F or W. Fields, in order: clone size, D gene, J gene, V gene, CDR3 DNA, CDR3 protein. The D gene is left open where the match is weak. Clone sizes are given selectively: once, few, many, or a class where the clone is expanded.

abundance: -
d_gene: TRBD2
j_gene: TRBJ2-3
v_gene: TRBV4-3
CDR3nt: TGCGCCAGCAGCCAAGATCCTAGCGGAGGCGGAACGCAGTATTTT
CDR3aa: CASSQDPSGGGTQYF

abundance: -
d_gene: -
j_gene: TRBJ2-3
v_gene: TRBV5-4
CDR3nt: TGTGCCAGCGGGACAAGGACAGATACGCAGTATTTT
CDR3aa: CASGTRTDTQYF

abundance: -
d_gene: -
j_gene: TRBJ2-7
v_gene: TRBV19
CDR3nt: TGTGCCAGTAGTTCCCGGAGGGAGGTCGTCTACGAGCAGTACTTC
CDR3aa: CASSSRREVVYEQYF

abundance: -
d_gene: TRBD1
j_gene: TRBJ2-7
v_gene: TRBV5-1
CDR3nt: TGCGCCAGCAGCCTGGGGACAGGGGTAGGCTACGAGCAGTACTTC
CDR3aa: CASSLGTGVGYEQYF

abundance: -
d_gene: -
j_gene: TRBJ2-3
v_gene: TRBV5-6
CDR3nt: TGTGCCAGCAGTCCTGACTATTTCGGCACAGATACGCAGTATTTT
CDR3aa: CASSPDYFGTDTQYF

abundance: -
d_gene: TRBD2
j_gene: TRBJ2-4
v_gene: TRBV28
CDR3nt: TGTGCCAGCTCACTCCAAGGCGGGAGGGGTCAGAAAAACATTCAGTACTTC
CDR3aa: CASSLQGGRGQKNIQYF

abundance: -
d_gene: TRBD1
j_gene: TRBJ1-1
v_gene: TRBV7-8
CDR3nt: TGTGCCAGCAGCTTACCGGGGACAGGGGGCAACACTGAAGCTTTCTTT
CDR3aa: CASSLPGTGGNTEAFF

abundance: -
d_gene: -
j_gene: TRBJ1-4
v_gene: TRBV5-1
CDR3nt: TGCGCCAGCAGCCCCAACCTACAGGCAACTAATGAAAAACTGTTTTTT
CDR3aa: CASSPNLQATNEKLFF

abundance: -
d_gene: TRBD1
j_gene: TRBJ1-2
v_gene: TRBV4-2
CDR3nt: TGTGCCAGCAGCCAAGGACAGGGTGGTGGAAATAACTATGGCTACACCTTC
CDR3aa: CASSQGQGGGNNYGYTF

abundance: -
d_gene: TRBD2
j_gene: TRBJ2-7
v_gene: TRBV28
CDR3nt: TGTGCCAGCAGTTTAACTAGCGGGCCGACCTACGAGCAGTACTTC
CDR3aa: CASSLTSGPTYEQYF

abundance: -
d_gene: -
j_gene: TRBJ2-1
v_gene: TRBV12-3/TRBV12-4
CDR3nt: TGTGCCAGCATCCAAGGGGTAGCAGGTGAGCAGTTCTTC
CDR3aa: CASIQGVAGEQFF

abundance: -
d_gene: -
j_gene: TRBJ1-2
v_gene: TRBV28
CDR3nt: TGTGCCAGCAGTCCTACCCGGGCCGGGGGCTACACCTTC
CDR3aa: CASSPTRAGGYTF

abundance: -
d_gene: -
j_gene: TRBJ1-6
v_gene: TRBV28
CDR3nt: TGTGCCAGCAGTTTATCCTCGACGGCACCCCTCCACTTT
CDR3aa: CASSLSSTAPLHF

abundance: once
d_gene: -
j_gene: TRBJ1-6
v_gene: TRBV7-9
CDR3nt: TGTGCCAGCAGCTTAGATATGGCAGCCAATTCACCCCTCCACTTT
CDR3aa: CASSLDMAANSPLHF

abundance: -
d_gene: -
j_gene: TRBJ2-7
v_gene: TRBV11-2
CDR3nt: TGTGCCAGCAGCTTAGAAGGGGTCACCGAGCAGTACTTC
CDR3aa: CASSLEGVTEQYF

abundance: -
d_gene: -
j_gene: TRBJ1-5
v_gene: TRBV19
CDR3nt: TGTGCCAGTAGCGAGGGAGCAGCGAAGCCCCAGCATTTT
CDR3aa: CASSEGAAKPQHF

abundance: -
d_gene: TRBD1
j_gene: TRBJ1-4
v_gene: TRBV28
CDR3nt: TGTGCCAGCAGCACAGACAGGGCCGAAACGAATGAAAAACTGTTTTTT
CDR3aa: CASSTDRAETNEKLFF

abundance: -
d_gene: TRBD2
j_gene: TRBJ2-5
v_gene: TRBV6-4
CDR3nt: TGTGCCAGCAGTGACTCGAACTCTCCGGGACTAGCCGGGGAGGAGACCCAGTACTTC
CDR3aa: CASSDSNSPGLAGEETQYF

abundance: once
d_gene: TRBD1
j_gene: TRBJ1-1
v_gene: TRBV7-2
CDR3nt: TGTGCCAGCAGCTTAGAATCGGGGACAGGGACTGAAGCTTTCTTT
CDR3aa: CASSLESGTGTEAFF

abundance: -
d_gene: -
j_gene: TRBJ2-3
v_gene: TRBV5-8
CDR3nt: TGTGCCAGCAGCCCGATAGGACAGCGAAGCACAGATACGCAGTATTTT
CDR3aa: CASSPIGQRSTDTQYF

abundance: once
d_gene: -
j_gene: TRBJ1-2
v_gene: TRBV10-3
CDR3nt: TGTGCCATCACTATGGACATTGCGTATGGCTACACCTTC
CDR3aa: CAITMDIAYGYTF

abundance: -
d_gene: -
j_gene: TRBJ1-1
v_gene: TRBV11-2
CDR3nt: TGTGCCAGCAGCTTTAGCGGGGGGACTGAAGCTTTCTTT
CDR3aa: CASSFSGGTEAFF

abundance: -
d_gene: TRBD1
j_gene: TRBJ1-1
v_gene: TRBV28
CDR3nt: TGTGCCAGCACTACCCCGGTGGGGACAGGCATTACTGAAGCTTTCTTT
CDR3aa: CASTTPVGTGITEAFF

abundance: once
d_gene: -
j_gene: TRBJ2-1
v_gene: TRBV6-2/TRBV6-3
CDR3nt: TGTGCCAGCAGTTATGGGGAAGCCGGCTCCTACAATGAGCAGTTCTTC
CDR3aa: CASSYGEAGSYNEQFF

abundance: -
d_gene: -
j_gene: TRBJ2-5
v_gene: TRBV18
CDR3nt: TGTGCCAGCTCACCACTTCGCGGCGGAGAGACCCAGTACTTC
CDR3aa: CASSPLRGGETQYF

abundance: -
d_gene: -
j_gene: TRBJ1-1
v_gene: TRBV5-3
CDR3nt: TGTGCCAGAAGCCCCGGAGCGTTAGGTAAGGAGGCTTTCTTT
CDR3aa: CARSPGALGKEAFF

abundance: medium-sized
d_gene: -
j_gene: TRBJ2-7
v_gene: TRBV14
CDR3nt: TGTGCCAGCAGCGAGGGCTCCATCGTTAGCTCCTACGAGCAGTACTTC
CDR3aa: CASSEGSIVSSYEQYF

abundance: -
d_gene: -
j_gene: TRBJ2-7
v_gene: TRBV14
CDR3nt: TGTGCCAGCAGTACCATGATGGGGGGCATCACCTACGAGCAGTACTTC
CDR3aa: CASSTMMGGITYEQYF

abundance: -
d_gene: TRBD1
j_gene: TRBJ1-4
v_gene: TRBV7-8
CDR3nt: TGTGCCAGCAGCCCGCGACAGGGCTTTAAGGGAAAACTGTTTTTT
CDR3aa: CASSPRQGFKGKLFF

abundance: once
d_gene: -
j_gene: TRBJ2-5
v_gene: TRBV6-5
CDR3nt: TGTGCCAGCAGCGTCGGACCGGCATCCCAAGAGACCCAGTACTTC
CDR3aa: CASSVGPASQETQYF

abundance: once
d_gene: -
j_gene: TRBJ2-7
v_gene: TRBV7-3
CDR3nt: TGTGCCAGCAGCTTAACGGCGGGAAACTCCTACGAGCAGTACTTC
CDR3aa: CASSLTAGNSYEQYF

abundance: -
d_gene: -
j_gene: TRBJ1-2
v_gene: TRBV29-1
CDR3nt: TGCAGCGTTCAATTCCCAATGGGGGGCTACACCTTC
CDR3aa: CSVQFPMGGYTF

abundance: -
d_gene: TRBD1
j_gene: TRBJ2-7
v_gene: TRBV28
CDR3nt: TGTGCCAGCAGTTTATTCCGGGACAGCTCCTACGAGCAGTACTTC
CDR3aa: CASSLFRDSSYEQYF

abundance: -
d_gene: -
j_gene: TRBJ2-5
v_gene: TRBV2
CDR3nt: TGTGCCAGCAGTGAATTGACAGCGTACCAAGAGACCCAGTACTTC
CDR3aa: CASSELTAYQETQYF

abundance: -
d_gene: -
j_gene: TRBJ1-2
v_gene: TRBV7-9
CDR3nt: TGTGCCAGCAGCTTACAGGGAGACCAATGGGGCTACACCTTC
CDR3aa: CASSLQGDQWGYTF

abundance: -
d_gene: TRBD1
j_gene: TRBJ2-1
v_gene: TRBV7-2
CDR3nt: TGTGCCAGCAGCTTCACAGGGGTCAACGATGAGCAGTTCTTC
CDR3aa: CASSFTGVNDEQFF

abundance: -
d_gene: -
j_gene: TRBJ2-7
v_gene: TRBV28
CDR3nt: TGTGCCAGCAGTTTATGGTTGACGGGATCCACCTACGAGCAGTACTTC
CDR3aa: CASSLWLTGSTYEQYF

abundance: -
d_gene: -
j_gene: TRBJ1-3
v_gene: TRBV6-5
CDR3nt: TGTGCCAGCACTACAGGGTACTCTGGAAACACCATATATTTT
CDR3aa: CASTTGYSGNTIYF

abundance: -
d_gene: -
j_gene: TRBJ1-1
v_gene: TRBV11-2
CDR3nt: TGTGCCAGCAGCCCAGTCCGGGGATCGGGGAACACTGAAGCTTTCTTT
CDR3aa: CASSPVRGSGNTEAFF

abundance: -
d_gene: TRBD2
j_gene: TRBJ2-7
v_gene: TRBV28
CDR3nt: TGTGCCAGCAGTTCCCCTAGCGGCCATAGCTCCTACGAGCAGTACTTC
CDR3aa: CASSSPSGHSSYEQYF

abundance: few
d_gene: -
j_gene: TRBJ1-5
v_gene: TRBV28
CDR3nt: TGTGCCAGCAGTTCATCGGACCCTGGCAATCAGCCCCAGCATTTT
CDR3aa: CASSSSDPGNQPQHF

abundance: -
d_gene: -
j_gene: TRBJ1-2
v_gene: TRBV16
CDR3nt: TGTGCCAGCAGCCGCGGCCAGGGAACTAACTATGGCTACACCTTC
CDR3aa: CASSRGQGTNYGYTF

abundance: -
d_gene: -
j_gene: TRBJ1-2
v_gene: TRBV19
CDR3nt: TGTGCCAGTTCTATCAACCCGGGGAACTATGGCTACACCTTC
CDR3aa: CASSINPGNYGYTF

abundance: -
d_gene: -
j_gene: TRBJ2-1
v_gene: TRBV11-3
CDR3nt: TGTGCCAGCCAACGGAGGGGAGTCAATTGGAATGAGCAGTTCTTC
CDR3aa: CASQRRGVNWNEQFF

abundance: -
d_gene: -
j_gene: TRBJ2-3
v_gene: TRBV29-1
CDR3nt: TGCAGCGTTGAGCCGAGTTCCTTGCCAGATACGCAGTATTTT
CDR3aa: CSVEPSSLPDTQYF